These 10 T cell receptor beta chains share one sample of origin, sequenced in a study of blood T cells in healthy people across ages. Using a J-beta primer mix together with a sample-barcoded 5' primer, a second PCR was run for roughly 7 to 11 cycles. TCRdb passed the 5' RACE reads through MiXCR, listing each CDR3 protein once. The sample carries approximately 790,000 distinct CDR3 sequences, 55% to 65% recorded once. The sequenced sample consisted of blood. The receptors originated from a man aged 25-40 years in good health.

This chain links TRBV4-3 with TRBJ1-3, with D possibly matching TRBD1 (6 bases). Trimming took 0 bases from V and 4 from J, leaving 13 bases between them. The CDR3 sequence is 16 residues long. Germline V gives CDR1 LGHNA, CDR2 YSLEER. The CDR3 nucleotides read TGCGCCAGCAGCCAAGATGTGGGGGCGCCGGGAAACACCATATATTTT. Its translation: CASSQDVGAPGNTIYF.

This clonotype was observed once. This chain uses TRBV14 with TRBJ2-5, with D hard to call. In germline, CDR1 is SGHDN, CDR2 FVKESK. This CDR3 spans 12 amino acids. Deletions cut 5 bases from V and 1 base from J, with 5 bases between. This CDR3 is CASSWFQETQYF. The CDR3 DNA reads TGTGCCAGCAGCTGGTTCCAAGAGACCCAGTACTTC.

V usage is TRBV20-1 and J usage is TRBJ2-1, with TRBD1 matching 7 bases. V gave up 4 bases and J gave up 5 bases; unmatched junction bases: 17. The CDR3 has 17 residues. Germline CDR1 is DFQATT and CDR2 is SNEGSKA (reference sequence). The CDR3 DNA reads as TGCAGTGCTACCCCACGGACTGACAGGGCGCTGGACAATGAGCAGTTCTTC. Translated: CSATPRTDRALDNEQFF.

The rearrangement uses TRBV20-1 and TRBJ2-5, with TRBD2 matching over 9 bases. The CDR3 is 15 residues long. Germline V gene sequence: CDR1 DFQATT, CDR2 SNEGSKA (reference sequence). V lost 0 bases to trimming and J lost 2 bases; unmatched junction nucleotides: 4. CDR3 sequence reads: CSAREGGGGQETQYF. The CDR3 DNA follows: TGCAGTGCTAGAGAAGGCGGGGGGGGACAAGAGACCCAGTACTTC.

Here the CDR3 reads CASSPVVRQGVSGANVLTF. The CDR3 DNA sequence: TGTGCCAGCTCACCTGTTGTCCGACAGGGGGTATCTGGGGCCAACGTCCTGACTTTC. The chain uses TRBV18 and TRBJ2-6, with 9 bases aligning to TRBD1. There are 19 residues in the CDR3. The V gene end was trimmed by 3 bases and the J gene end by 1 base; junction bases not matched to a gene: 10. The germline CDR1 and CDR2 sequences are KGHSH and LQKENI. Using reference TRBV18 and TRBJ2-6 for the parts outside the CDR3, the full variable domain is NAGVMQNPRHLVRRRGQEARLRCSPMKGHSHVYWYRQLPEEGLKFMVYLQKENIIDESGMPKERFSAEFPKEGPSILRIQQVVRGDSAAYFCASSPVVRQGVSGANVLTFGAGSRLTVL.

This clonotype was detected ten times or more. This chain connects TRBV7-2 to TRBJ2-7; 13 positions match TRBD2. The CDR3 sequence is 15 residues long. V shed 5 bases, J shed 3 bases, and the junction held 4 bases outside the gene matches. Germline loops: CDR1 SGHTA, CDR2 FQGNSA. The CDR3 DNA is TGTGCCAGCAGCGGACTAGCGGGGGCACGCTACGAGCAGTACTTC. It translates to CASSGLAGARYEQYF.

Only a few counts were recorded for this clonotype. The gene calls are TRBV7-3 and TRBJ2-3; 14 nucleotides agree with TRBD2. V was clipped by 5 bases and J by 4 bases; unmatched bases: 8. Germline CDR1 is SGHTA and CDR2 is FQGTGA. There are 17 residues in the CDR3. The CDR3 sequence: CASSPKTSGGVADTQYF. The DNA of the CDR3 is TGTGCCAGCAGCCCGAAGACTAGCGGGGGGGTAGCAGATACGCAGTATTTT.

This clonotype was found once. This may stem from a read error, because a much larger clone lies one nucleotide away. The gene calls are TRBV7-2 and TRBJ2-2; no reliable D call. This CDR3 has 13 residues. Germline values: CDR1 SGHTA, CDR2 FQGNSA. DNA for the CDR3: TGTGGCAGCAGCTTAGACTTCGCCGGGGAGCTGTTTTTT. This sequence encodes CGSSLDFAGELFF.

This chain uses TRBV6-2 or TRBV6-3 with TRBJ2-4; 15 nucleotides agree with TRBD2. The end of the DNA aligns better with TRBJ2-5, so the J call may be wrong. The CDR3 has 18 amino acids. Germline CDR1 and CDR2: MNHEY and SVGEGT. The CDR3 here is CASSPAGLAGGPQETQYF. CDR3 sequence (DNA): TGTGCCAGCAGTCCCGCCGGACTAGCGGGGGGGCCACAAGAGACCCAGTACTTC.

This clonotype was detected only a few times. The chain uses TRBV12-3 or TRBV12-4 and TRBJ1-1; TRBD1 matches 7 bases. The length of the CDR3 is 15 residues. Trimming removed 0 bases from V and 4 bases from J; junction bases left unmatched: 5. The CDR3 DNA reads TGTGCCAGCAGTTTAGCGCGATCAGGGGGCACTGAAGCTTTCTTT. It specifies CASSLARSGGTEAFF.